These 25 T cell receptor beta chains came from one sample sequenced in a study of cytotoxic CD8 clonotypes in ibrutinib-treated CLL. The method was immunoSEQ multiplex PCR; TCRdb's version includes in-frame clones alone and lacks a portion of them. Of 250,000 to 350,000 clones listed, 76% are singletons. Here the sequenced sample was PBMCs, taken at disease progression, from a patient treated with ibrutinib. The receptors stem from a human donor with chronic lymphocytic leukemia.

This clone was observed a handful of times. The V gene is TRBV27, the J gene TRBJ1-5; 7 bases match TRBD1. The CDR3 is 14 residues long. The germline V gene has CDR1 MNHEY and CDR2 SMNVEV (reference sequence). J lost 7 bases, V lost 5 bases, and 8 bases had no gene match. CDR3 coding DNA: TGTGCCAGCAGTCATAGACAGGGAGACCAGCCCCAGCATTTT. Translating it yields CASSHRQGDQPQHF.

In its sample, this clone was seen once. This sequence joins TRBV20-1 and TRBJ2-1; D is unclear. V lost 6 bases and J 9 bases, leaving 12 bases between the germline ends. This CDR3 region has 11 residues. CDR1 is DFQATT, CDR2 SNEGSKA, per germline (reference sequence). The CDR3 here is CSALVSGEQFF. DNA for the CDR3: TGCAGTGCCCTCGTTTCGGGTGAGCAGTTCTTC.

V gene TRBV9 combines with J gene TRBJ1-4, with no clear D. The germline V gene has CDR1 SGDLS and CDR2 YYNGEE. CDR3 length equals 16 residues. Trimming left V 3 bases short and J 4 bases short, with 16 bases between. CDR3 sequence (DNA): TGTGCCAGCAGCGCGCCCGAGGACGGGTATAATGAAAAACTGTTTTTT. Encoded protein: CASSAPEDGYNEKLFF. Full variable domain (remainder filled in from reference TRBV9 and TRBJ1-4): DSGVTQTPKHLITATGQRVTLRCSPRSGDLSVYWYQQSLDQGLQFLIQYYNGEERAKGNILERFSAQQFPDLHSELNLSSLELGDSALYFCASSAPEDGYNEKLFFGSGTQLSVL.

The chain is built from TRBV19 and TRBJ1-3, with a possible D match to TRBD1 (5 bases). The CDR3 consists of 15 residues. V was clipped by 6 bases and J by 0 bases, with 12 bases between them. Looked up from germline, CDR1 is LNHDA and CDR2 is SQIVND (reference sequence). CDR3 nucleotide sequence: TGTGCCAGTAGAAAAGACAGCAGCTCTGGAAACACCATATATTTT. Translating it yields CASRKDSSSGNTIYF.

This chain connects TRBV7-2 to TRBJ1-2, with D hard to call. V dropped 5 bases and J dropped 0 bases, with 7 bases sitting between them. The CDR3 is made up of 13 amino acids. Germline-derived CDR1 and CDR2 are SGHTA and FQGNSA. CDR3 sequence reads: CASSPHTNYGYTF. CDR3 coding DNA: TGTGCCAGCAGCCCACATACTAACTATGGCTACACCTTC.

This chain uses TRBV14 with TRBJ1-1; D may be TRBD1 (5 bases). The length of the CDR3 is 15 residues. Trimming removed 1 base from V and 1 base from J, with 10 bases in between. Per germline, CDR1 SGHDN and CDR2 FVKESK. The chain's CDR3 is CASSQGGSSNTEAFF. The CDR3 DNA is TGTGCCAGCAGCCAAGGGGGGTCTTCGAACACTGAAGCTTTCTTT.

This clone was recorded once. The genes are TRBV4-1 and TRBJ2-7; D remains unclear. The CDR3 has 14 residues. Germline-derived CDR1 and CDR2 are MGHRA and YSYEKL. Trimming cost V 1 base and J 2 bases, with 9 bases left between them. CDR3 DNA: TGCGCCAGCAGCCAAGGGCCCCGGACCTACGAGCAGTACTTC. Its translation is CASSQGPRTYEQYF.

The CDR3: CASSVRDRGHEQYF. DNA for the CDR3: TGTGCCAGCAGCGTCCGGGACAGGGGCCACGAGCAGTACTTC. The V call is TRBV7-6, the J call TRBJ2-7; 10 bases line up with TRBD1. Germline CDR1 reads SGHVS; CDR2 reads FNYEAQ. The CDR3 totals 14 residues. Unmatched junction bases numbered 6, after V lost 5 bases and J lost 5 bases.

The chain is built from TRBV18 and TRBJ2-7; unclear D gene. This CDR3 contains 16 residues. V lost 3 bases to trimming and J lost 2 bases, with 17 bases between them. CDR1 and CDR2 (germline): KGHSH, LQKENI. This CDR3 reads CASSPSVSTVAYEQYF. Here the CDR3 DNA reads TGTGCCAGCTCACCGTCTGTCTCAACAGTAGCCTACGAGCAGTACTTC.

This clone showed up just a few times. The rearrangement joins TRBV9 to TRBJ1-1, with D possibly TRBD1 on 6 matching bases. Germline-derived CDR1 and CDR2 are SGDLS and YYNGEE. The CDR3 sequence is 15 residues long. Trimming stripped 1 base from V and 0 bases from J, with 10 bases between. The chain's CDR3 is CASSVLQGLNTEAFF. In nucleotides, the CDR3 is TGTGCCAGCAGCGTATTACAGGGTTTGAACACTGAAGCTTTCTTT.

The chain recombines TRBV28 with TRBJ1-5; the match to TRBD1 covers 7 bases. Per the germline V gene, CDR1 is MDHEN and CDR2 is SYDVKM. The CDR3 loop spans 19 amino acids. V was clipped by 2 bases and J by 0 bases; unmatched bases: 13. CDR3 bases: TGTGCCAGCAGTTTAAAGTTTCCGGACAGGTTCAATAGCAATCAGCCCCAGCATTTT. Translating gives CASSLKFPDRFNSNQPQHF.

This clone showed up just once. The CDR3 DNA reads as TGTGCCATCAGCGAGGGGGGGTTAGCCAGCACAGATACGCAGTATTTT. As protein: CAISEGGLASTDTQYF. This chain connects TRBV10-3 to TRBJ2-3; weak D call: TRBD2 (7 bases). The ends were cut back, 6 bases at V and 0 bases at J, with 16 bases in the middle. Germline V gene lookup returns CDR1 ENHRY and CDR2 SYGVKD. This CDR3 is 16 amino acids long.

The chain employs TRBV7-8 and TRBJ2-1, with 12 bases aligning to TRBD1. Germline CDR1 SGHVS, CDR2 FQNEAQ. This CDR3 has 20 residues. Unmatched junction bases numbered 14, after V lost 5 bases and J lost 0 bases. The CDR3 here is CASSPGTGGPSIYSYNEQFF. CDR3 nucleotides: TGTGCCAGCAGCCCGGGGACAGGGGGCCCTAGTATTTACTCCTACAATGAGCAGTTCTTC.

The chain carries TRBV6-5 and TRBJ1-1; D is ambiguous. Germline CDR1 MNHEY, CDR2 SVGAGI. V was trimmed by 0 bases and J by 8 bases, leaving 10 bases between them. The CDR3 is made up of 13 amino acids. The CDR3 region has the DNA TGTGCCAGCAGTTACTCGCGCAGCTTAGAAGCTTTCTTT. This sequence encodes CASSYSRSLEAFF.

This clone was found a few times. J is TRBJ1-2 and V is TRBV9, with no clear D. In germline, CDR1 is SGDLS, CDR2 YYNGEE. Trimming shortened V by 4 bases and J by 4 bases, and 14 bases separated the two germline ends. This CDR3 region has 14 residues. CDR3 amino acids: CASSPRGSLYGYTF. The DNA for the CDR3 is TGTGCCAGCAGCCCCAGAGGCAGTCTCTATGGCTACACCTTC.

This chain uses TRBV15 with TRBJ2-1; D unclear. CDR3 length: 16 residues. V was shortened by 6 bases and J by 2 bases, with 17 bases between the two germline ends. Germline V gene sequence: CDR1 LNHNV, CDR2 YYDKDF (reference sequence). Here the CDR3 reads CATSNPSKQPYNEQFF. In DNA form, the CDR3 reads TGTGCCACCAGTAACCCTTCCAAGCAGCCCTACAATGAGCAGTTCTTC.

The rearrangement uses TRBV18 and TRBJ2-7; perhaps D is TRBD1 or TRBD2 (5 bases each). This CDR3 contains 14 residues. Germline V gene sequence: CDR1 KGHSH, CDR2 LQKENI. Trimming pared 0 bases from V and 4 bases from J, leaving 10 bases between. The CDR3 here is CASSPPEDIYEQYF. CDR3 in DNA: TGTGCCAGCTCACCACCGGAGGACATTTACGAGCAGTACTTC.

The chain employs TRBV7-2 and TRBJ1-6, with 9 bases matching TRBD1. Germline V gene lookup returns CDR1 SGHTA and CDR2 FQGNSA. Trimming at V came to 5 bases and at J to 7 bases, leaving 6 bases not matched to a gene. The CDR3 contains 15 residues. The CDR3 loop is CASSVGTGRNSPLHF. CDR3 sequence (DNA): TGTGCCAGCAGCGTGGGGACAGGGAGGAATTCACCCCTCCACTTT.

In this sample, this clone turned up once. V and J are TRBV5-1 and TRBJ2-1, with 9 positions matching TRBD2. This CDR3 has 15 amino acids. Trimming cost V 2 bases and J 6 bases; bases outside gene matches: 6. Germline V gene sequence: CDR1 SGHRS, CDR2 YFSETQ. CDR3 nucleotides: TGCGCCAGCAGCTTTAACCTAGCGGGGAGCAATGAGCAGTTCTTC. Its protein is CASSFNLAGSNEQFF.

In this sample, this clone turned up once. J is TRBJ2-7 and V is TRBV5-1; TRBD2 matches 7 bases. With V trimmed by 1 base and J by 4 bases, 2 bases remained unmatched. The CDR3 has 13 residues. Germline V gene data show CDR1 as SGHRS and CDR2 as YFSETQ. CDR3 amino acids: CASSLSAGYEQYF. The CDR3 coding sequence is TGCGCCAGCAGCTTGTCAGCGGGATACGAGCAGTACTTC.

J is TRBJ1-1 and V is TRBV29-1, with a tentative D call TRBD1 (5 bases). Germline CDR1 reads SQVTM; CDR2 reads ANQGSEA. V shed 0 bases and J shed 4 bases, with 12 bases lying between them. The CDR3 is 14 amino acids. CDR3 residues: CSVEDPPGGTEAFF. DNA for the CDR3: TGCAGCGTTGAAGACCCTCCGGGGGGCACTGAAGCTTTCTTT.

The CDR3 sequence: CASGLGVSGAYNEQFF. In DNA form, the CDR3 reads TGTGCTAGTGGTTTGGGGGTGTCGGGTGCGTACAATGAGCAGTTCTTC. This chain connects TRBV12-5 to TRBJ2-1; D not certain. V lost 1 base to trimming and J lost 4 bases, with 14 bases between them. The CDR3 extends over 16 amino acids. The germline V gene encodes CDR1 LGHNT and CDR2 FRNRAP.

Only a few counts were recorded for this clone. The V gene is TRBV6-4, the J gene TRBJ2-1; possible D gene TRBD2, 5 bases. Looked up from germline, CDR1 is MRHNA and CDR2 is SNTAGT. V was trimmed by 3 bases and J by 4 bases, leaving 19 bases between them. This CDR3 has 17 residues. CDR3 in amino acids: CASSERWVLASYNEQFF. CDR3 sequence (DNA): TGTGCCAGCAGTGAACGTTGGGTTCTAGCATCGTACAATGAGCAGTTCTTC.

The rearrangement joins TRBV20-1 to TRBJ2-7; D gene unclear. This CDR3 spans 11 amino acids. Germline V lookup: CDR1 DFQATT, CDR2 SNEGSKA (reference sequence). Trimming removed 4 bases at V and 6 bases at J, with 10 bases between. CDR3 loop: CSANLVREQYF. The CDR3 coding sequence is TGCAGTGCTAATCTGGTACGCGAGCAGTACTTC.

Only one count was recorded for this clone. The chain combines TRBV9 with TRBJ2-3; 7 bases are shared with TRBD1. This CDR3 has 12 residues. From germline, CDR1 is SGDLS and CDR2 YYNGEE. Trimming removed 4 bases from V and 11 bases from J; junction bases left unmatched: 7. The CDR3 region is CASSLRQGQQYF. The DNA for the CDR3 is TGTGCCAGCAGCTTGCGACAGGGACAGCAGTATTTT.